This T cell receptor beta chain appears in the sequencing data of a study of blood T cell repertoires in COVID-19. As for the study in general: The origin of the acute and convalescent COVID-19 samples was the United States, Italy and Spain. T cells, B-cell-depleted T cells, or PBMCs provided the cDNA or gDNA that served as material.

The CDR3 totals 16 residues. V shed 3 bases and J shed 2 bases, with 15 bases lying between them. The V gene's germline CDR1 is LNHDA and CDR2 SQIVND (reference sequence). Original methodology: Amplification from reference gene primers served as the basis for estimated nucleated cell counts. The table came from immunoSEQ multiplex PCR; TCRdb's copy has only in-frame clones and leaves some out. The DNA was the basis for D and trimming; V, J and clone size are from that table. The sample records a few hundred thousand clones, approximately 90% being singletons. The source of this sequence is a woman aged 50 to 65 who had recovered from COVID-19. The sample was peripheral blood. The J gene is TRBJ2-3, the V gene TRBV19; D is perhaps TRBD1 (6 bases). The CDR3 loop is CASSITGTTYTDTQYF. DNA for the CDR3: TGTGCCAGTAGTATTACCGGGACAACTTACACAGATACGCAGTATTTT.